One sample yielded the 9 T cell receptor beta chains listed below, sequenced in a study of CD8+CD57+ T cells in acquired aplastic anemia. Patients included in sequencing had previously demonstrated CD8+CD57+ cell expansion by flow cytometry. According to the study, genomic DNA was the template for TCR beta VDJ and CDR3 profiling. In TCRdb, the reads were re-called with MiXCR into one record per CDR3 protein. The table shows 150,000 or so distinct CDR3 sequences, with about 48% occurring only once. Sequencing used sorted CD4+, CD8+, or CD8+CD57+ T cells (not recorded which) from PBMCs. The origin of the receptors is a human donor with aplastic anemia.

This clonotype was seen repeatedly, ten times or more. The rearrangement links TRBV2 to TRBJ1-2; D perhaps matches TRBD1 (6 bases). This CDR3 has 12 amino acids. V gave up 11 bases and J gave up 4 bases, with 14 bases separating them. CDR1 is SNHLY, CDR2 FYNNEI, per germline. The CDR3 DNA follows: TGTGCCGTCTTACAGGGCGGCTATGGCTACACCTTC. The encoded protein is CAVLQGGYGYTF.

This chain links TRBV2 with TRBJ1-2; 8 bases are a match to TRBD1. Germline loops: CDR1 SNHLY, CDR2 FYNNEI. V trimming: 4 bases; J trimming: 8 bases; junction bases outside the gene matches: 12. CDR3 size: 15 residues. CDR3 bases: TGTGCCAGCAGTGGACTACGGACAGGGAGCTACGGCTACACCTTC. It encodes CASSGLRTGSYGYTF.

This clonotype was found many times. The chain employs TRBV6-5 and TRBJ2-1; tentatively, D is TRBD1 or TRBD2 (5 bases each). Germline V lookup: CDR1 MNHEY, CDR2 SVGAGI. This CDR3 is 15 amino acids long. V dropped 2 bases and J dropped 6 bases, with 14 bases sitting between them. The CDR3 DNA is TGTGCCAGCAGTTACCCCAATGAGGGGTCCAATGAGCAGTTCTTC. It translates to CASSYPNEGSNEQFF.

The rearrangement uses TRBV5-4 and TRBJ2-7; D is uncertain. Germline V gives CDR1 SGHNT, CDR2 YYREEE (reference sequence). This CDR3 has 15 amino acids. The V end lost 4 bases, the J end lost 6 bases, and 20 bases lay between the germline ends. CDR3 nucleotides: TGTGCCAGCAGCCCCGACAATTTAATGCCCTCCGAGCAGTACTTC. It yields the protein CASSPDNLMPSEQYF.

The chain couples TRBV2 to TRBJ2-7; D might be TRBD2 (5 bases). Germline V gene sequence: CDR1 SNHLY, CDR2 FYNNEI. V was shortened by 3 bases and J by 1 base, with 10 bases between the two germline ends. This CDR3 is built from 14 residues. CDR3 amino acids: CASSDWSGSYEQYF. CDR3 coding DNA: TGTGCCAGCAGTGACTGGAGCGGTTCCTACGAGCAGTACTTC. The entire variable domain, with the rest obtained from reference TRBV2 and TRBJ2-7, is as follows: EPEVTQTPSHQVTQMGQEVILRCVPISNHLYFYWYRQILGQKVEFLVSFYNNEISEKSEIFDDQFSVERPDGSNFTLKIRSTKLEDSAMYFCASSDWSGSYEQYFGPGTRLTVT.

This clonotype has at least ten counts. This chain uses TRBV5-5 with TRBJ1-1; D ambiguous. V lost 0 bases and J 7 bases, leaving 7 bases between the germline ends. The germline gives CDR1 SGHKS, CDR2 YYEKEE (reference sequence). This CDR3 is 12 amino acids long. The CDR3: CASSLGQIEAFF. CDR3 sequence (DNA): TGTGCCAGCAGCTTGGGGCAGATTGAAGCTTTCTTT.

The chain couples TRBV10-3 to TRBJ2-5, with D unresolved. Trimming stripped 6 bases from V and 8 bases from J, with 16 bases between. Germline V lookup: CDR1 ENHRY, CDR2 SYGVKD. The CDR3 is 13 amino acids. The CDR3: CAISPNAGETQYF. CDR3 nucleotides: TGTGCCATCAGCCCCAACGCCGGTGAAACCCAGTACTTC.

This chain connects TRBV15 to TRBJ2-7, with D maybe TRBD1 (5 bases). This CDR3 is 13 amino acids long. V lost 0 bases to trimming and J lost 10 bases, with 13 bases between them. Germline-derived CDR1 and CDR2 are LNHNV and YYDKDF (reference sequence). This CDR3 is CATSRDRKGNQYF. CDR3 bases: TGTGCCACCAGCAGAGATCGAAAGGGGAACCAGTACTTC.

In this sample, this clonotype turned up once. The CDR3 reads CASSLRGTGSPLHF. The CDR3 DNA reads as TGTGCCAGCAGCTTAAGAGGGACCGGTTCACCCCTCCACTTT. The chain links TRBV7-3 to TRBJ1-6, with D tentatively TRBD1 (5 bases). V lost 1 base and J lost 9, with 10 bases in between. The CDR3 runs 14 residues. The germline V gene has CDR1 SGHTA and CDR2 FQGTGA.